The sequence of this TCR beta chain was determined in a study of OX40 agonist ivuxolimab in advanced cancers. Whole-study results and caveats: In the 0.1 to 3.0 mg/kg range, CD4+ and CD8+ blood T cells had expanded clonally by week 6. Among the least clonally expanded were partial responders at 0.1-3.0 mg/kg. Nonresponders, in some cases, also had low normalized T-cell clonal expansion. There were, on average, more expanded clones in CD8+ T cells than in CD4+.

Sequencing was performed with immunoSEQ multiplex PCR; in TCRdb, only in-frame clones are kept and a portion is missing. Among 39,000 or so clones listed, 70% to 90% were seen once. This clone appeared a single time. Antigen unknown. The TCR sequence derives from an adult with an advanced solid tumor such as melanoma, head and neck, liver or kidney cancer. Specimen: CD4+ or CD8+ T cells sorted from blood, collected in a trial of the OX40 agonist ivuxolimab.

CDR3 region: CASSLVGRGYEQYF. The CDR3 DNA follows: TGCGCCAGCAGCTTGGTGGGCAGGGGCTACGAGCAGTACTTC. This chain uses TRBV5-1 with TRBJ2-7; tentative D call: TRBD1 (6 bases). Germline V gene lookup returns CDR1 SGHRS and CDR2 YFSETQ. The CDR3 totals 14 residues. The V end was cut by 0 bases, the J end by 3 bases, with 10 bases between.